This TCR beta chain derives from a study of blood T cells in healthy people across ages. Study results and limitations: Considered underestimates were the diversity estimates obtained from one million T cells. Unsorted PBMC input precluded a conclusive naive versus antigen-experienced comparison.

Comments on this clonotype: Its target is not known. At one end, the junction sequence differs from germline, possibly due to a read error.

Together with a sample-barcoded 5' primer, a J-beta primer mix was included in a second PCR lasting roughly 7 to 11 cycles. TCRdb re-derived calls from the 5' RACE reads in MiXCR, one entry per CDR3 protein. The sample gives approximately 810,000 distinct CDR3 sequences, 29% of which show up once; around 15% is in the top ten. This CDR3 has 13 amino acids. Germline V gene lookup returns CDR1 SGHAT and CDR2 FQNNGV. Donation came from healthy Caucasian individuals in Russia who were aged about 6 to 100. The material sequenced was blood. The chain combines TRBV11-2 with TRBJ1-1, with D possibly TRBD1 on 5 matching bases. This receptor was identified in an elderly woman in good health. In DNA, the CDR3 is TGTGCCGGCAGCCCACAGGAGAACACTGAAGCTTTCTTT. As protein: CAGSPQENTEAFF. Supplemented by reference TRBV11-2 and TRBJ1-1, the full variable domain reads EAGVAQSPRYKIIEKRQSVAFWCNPISGHATLYWYQQILGQGPKLLIQFQNNGVVDDSQLPKDRFSAERLKGVDSTLKIQPAKLEDSAVYLCAGSPQENTEAFFGQGTRLTVV.